The 16 T cell receptor beta chains presented below share a single source sample, sequenced in a study of blood T cell repertoires in COVID-19. Data came from immunoSEQ multiplex PCR; TCRdb stores just in-frame clones and leaves some out. Here the sample spans hundreds of thousands of clones, approximately 90% being singletons. The source material was PBMCs or T cells enriched from blood (not recorded which). These receptors all stem from a man between 18 and 35 years old who had recovered from COVID-19.

The CDR3 DNA reads TGCGCCAGCAGCCACGGGGACAGACCTACTGGAAACACCATATATTTT. This translates into CASSHGDRPTGNTIYF. The genes are TRBV5-1 and TRBJ1-3; 7 nucleotides line up with TRBD1. The germline V gene encodes CDR1 SGHRS and CDR2 YFSETQ. With V trimmed by 4 bases and J by 2 bases, 9 bases remained unmatched. CDR3 length equals 16 residues.

This clone has just one count. The V and J genes are TRBV29-1 and TRBJ1-1; 8 nucleotides match TRBD1. Trimming removed 7 bases from V and 2 bases from J; junction bases left unmatched: 6. CDR3 length: 13 residues. Germline loops: CDR1 SQVTM, CDR2 ANQGSEA. This CDR3 reads CSAATGANTEAFF. CDR3 coding DNA: TGCAGCGCCGCGACAGGGGCAAACACTGAAGCTTTCTTT.

The chain joins TRBV12-3 or TRBV12-4 to TRBJ1-1; D is ambiguous. V shed 5 bases and J shed 10 bases, with 11 bases lying between them. The CDR3 sequence is 11 residues long. As DNA, the CDR3 is TGTGCCAGCAGTCTTGGCACCCGAGCTTTCTTT. Its translation: CASSLGTRAFF.

The chain is built from TRBV27 and TRBJ2-2; 8 bases are a match to TRBD1. The CDR3 runs to 16 residues. Trimming cost V 2 bases and J 6 bases; bases outside gene matches: 8. Germline CDR1 is MNHEY and CDR2 is SMNVEV (reference sequence). DNA of the CDR3: TGTGCCAGCAGTTTAGATTGGACAGGGCTCTCCGGGGAGCTGTTTTTT. Protein sequence: CASSLDWTGLSGELFF.

The chain recombines TRBV4-1 with TRBJ1-3; a weak D match, TRBD1 (5 bases). This CDR3 contains 15 residues. The germline V gene encodes CDR1 MGHRA and CDR2 YSYEKL. Trimming removed 1 base at V and 1 base at J, with 8 bases between. The CDR3, as DNA: TGCGCCAGCAGCCAAGTAGGGGTATCTGGAAACACCATATATTTT. Translated, it gives CASSQVGVSGNTIYF.

V usage is TRBV18 and J usage is TRBJ1-5; D might be TRBD1 (5 bases). Trimming took 3 bases from V and 3 from J, leaving 6 bases between them. This CDR3 comprises 13 residues. Germline V lookup: CDR1 KGHSH, CDR2 LQKENI. The CDR3 spells CASSPTVNQPQHF. In nucleotides, the CDR3 is TGTGCCAGCTCACCGACAGTCAATCAGCCCCAGCATTTT.

The chain recombines TRBV9 with TRBJ2-1, with TRBD2 identical over 7 bases. The CDR3 has 15 amino acids. The ends lost 3 bases at V and 2 bases at J; junction bases unmatched: 5. CDR1 and CDR2 from the germline V gene are SGDLS and YYNGEE. CDR3 DNA: TGTGCCAGCAGCGCTTTTCGGGGGGCCTACAATGAGCAGTTCTTC. Its protein is CASSAFRGAYNEQFF.

The chain employs TRBV7-8 and TRBJ2-7; D is possibly TRBD2 (5 bases). The CDR3 is 17 residues long. Germline V gene sequence: CDR1 SGHVS, CDR2 FQNEAQ. V lost 1 base and J lost 1, with 17 bases in between. CDR3 loop: CASSLGDEGTDSYEQYF. The DNA for the CDR3 is TGTGCCAGCAGCTTAGGAGACGAGGGAACGGATTCCTACGAGCAGTACTTC.

The chain joins TRBV6-5 to TRBJ1-5; TRBD1 might be the D (5 bases). Germline assignment: CDR1 MNHEY and CDR2 SVGAGI. Trimming stripped 6 bases from V and 1 base from J, with 13 bases between. CDR3 size: 15 residues. The CDR3 nucleotides are TGTGCCAGCAGCCCCGGGAGGGGCAGCAATCAGCCCCAGCATTTT. This gives the protein CASSPGRGSNQPQHF.

The chain combines TRBV28 with TRBJ1-2; D may be TRBD1 (5 bases). Between the trimmed V and J ends, which lost 6 bases and 7 bases, there was a span of 15 bases. The CDR3 is 13 amino acids. The germline gives CDR1 MDHEN, CDR2 SYDVKM. The CDR3: CASSYQQVLGYTF. The CDR3 bases are TGTGCCAGCAGCTACCAACAGGTCCTTGGCTACACCTTC.

The chain employs TRBV5-1 and TRBJ2-3, with 12 nucleotides matching TRBD2. J lost 0 bases, V lost 2 bases, and 4 bases had no gene match. CDR1 SGHRS and CDR2 YFSETQ come from the germline V gene. The CDR3 length is 17 residues. The CDR3, as DNA: TGCGCCAGCAGCTTAGGGACTAGCGGGTTCAGCACAGATACGCAGTATTTT. Encoded protein: CASSLGTSGFSTDTQYF.

The table lists this clone with a count of one. The chain combines TRBV7-6 with TRBJ2-5; 12 bases agree with TRBD2. The V gene's germline CDR1 is SGHVS and CDR2 FNYEAQ. J was trimmed by 4 bases and V by 1 base; bases with no gene match: 4. The CDR3 is 16 amino acids. The CDR3: CASSLVGLAGSETQYF. The DNA of the CDR3 is TGTGCCAGCAGCTTAGTGGGACTAGCGGGTTCAGAGACCCAGTACTTC.

This clone was observed a handful of times. The rearrangement uses TRBV14 and TRBJ2-2; D perhaps matches TRBD1 (5 bases). The CDR3 runs 14 residues. Germline assignment: CDR1 SGHDN and CDR2 FVKESK. V lost 8 bases and J lost 7, with 17 bases in between. Here the CDR3 reads CASRPQGLNGELFF. In DNA form, the CDR3 reads TGTGCCAGCCGACCCCAGGGATTAAACGGGGAGCTGTTTTTT. The variable domain in full, with the rest retrieved from reference TRBV14 and TRBJ2-2, is EAGVTQFPSHSVIEKGQTVTLRCDPISGHDNLYWYRRVMGKEIKFLLHFVKESKQDESGMPNNRFLAERTGGTYSTLKVQPAELEDSGVYFCASRPQGLNGELFFGEGSRLTVL.

V is TRBV2 and J is TRBJ2-3; D gene unclear. CDR1 is SNHLY, CDR2 FYNNEI, per germline. The V end lost 6 bases, the J end lost 3 bases, and 4 bases lay between the germline ends. The CDR3 is 11 residues long. The CDR3 region has the DNA TGTGCCAGCAGGGCAACAGATACGCAGTATTTT. Translated: CASRATDTQYF. Full variable domain (missing parts from reference TRBV2 and TRBJ2-3): EPEVTQTPSHQVTQMGQEVILRCVPISNHLYFYWYRQILGQKVEFLVSFYNNEISEKSEIFDDQFSVERPDGSNFTLKIRSTKLEDSAMYFCASRATDTQYFGPGTRLTVL.

The chain is built from TRBV18 and TRBJ2-1; D remains ambiguous. The V gene's germline CDR1 is KGHSH and CDR2 LQKENI. CDR3 length: 13 residues. Trimming took off 3 bases at V and 5 bases at J, with 8 bases between the two ends. CDR3 bases: TGTGCCAGCTCACCGAGCCGCGACAATGAGCAGTTCTTC. Its translation is CASSPSRDNEQFF.

This clone was picked up a small number of times. The rearrangement joins TRBV7-6 to TRBJ1-4, with 8 nucleotides matching TRBD1. The CDR3 sequence is 15 residues long. V lost 2 bases, J lost 3 bases, and 2 bases stayed unmatched. The germline gives CDR1 SGHVS, CDR2 FNYEAQ. The CDR3 here is CASSLQTGANEKLFF. The DNA for the CDR3 is TGTGCCAGCAGCTTACAGACAGGGGCTAATGAAAAACTGTTTTTT.